This T cell receptor beta chain was found in a study of T cells after yellow fever vaccination (dated by TCRdb to about 2019). The study in broad terms: Libraries from fractions with low cell numbers were prepared with the SMART-Seq v4 Ultra Low Input RNA kit. Bulk TCR alpha and beta repertoires were sequenced longitudinally to track T-cell clones before and after primary and booster YFV17D yellow fever vaccination. The cohort comprised two healthy male donors, one aged 18 to 29 and one aged 30 to 40 years. Blood was collected at multiple timepoints before and after primary and secondary immunization, and bulk PBMC replicates and cell subsets were isolated. Study-level results and caveats: After the booster, most of the clones that had expanded following primary vaccination were detected again (almost 98% of CD4 and around 90% of CD8), which suggests that memory was broadly maintained. A small fraction of clonotypes appeared in both the CD4 and CD8 compartments, likely as a result of convergent recombination. Because abundant contaminating clonotypes from the bulk population could be contained in FACS-sorted repertoires, computational filtering was required. Compared with the primary T-cell response, the secondary T-cell response was weaker but faster, peaking on day 5 rather than day 15. Because the study included only a couple of donors, the extent to which the findings can be generalized is limited.

The CDR3 contains 15 residues, cysteine and phenylalanine counted. Only the CDR3 region is kept as DNA, spanning 45 bases read in frame from base 1. The germline V gene (reference sequence) yields GTSNPN for CDR1 and SVGIG for CDR2. The germline V and J ends show losses of 2 bases and 1 base respectively, and no gene match explains 2 bases of the junction. This clonotype was detected a few times. It lacks a known antigen. Base qualities were left out, and no much larger clone turns up one base away. The sample's treatment or condition label, in plain terms: live attenuated yellow fever vaccine strain. Two biological replicates of bulk PBMCs were collected at each blood-draw timepoint. A standard Ficoll-Paque protocol was used to isolate PBMCs from peripheral blood. RNA was extracted with TriZol from bulk PBMCs, CD4 and CD8 fractions, and dextramer-positive and dextramer-negative fractions. TCR cDNA was synthesized by 5'RACE template switching, which introduced a universal primer site and unique molecular identifiers. cDNA synthesis was primed from both the TCR alpha and TCR beta constant segments. Two PCR steps were used to amplify libraries, with sample barcodes and sequencing adapters being added in the second step. Sequencing of libraries was performed on Illumina HiSeq 2500 (2x100 bp) or NovaSeq (2x150 bp). The paper's data handling went like this. Demultiplexing of reads and collapsing into UMI consensus sequences were performed with MIGEC, and V(D)J alignment was carried out with MiXCR. Vaccine-responding clonotypes were identified with edgeR using replicate PBMC samples, with FDR below 0.01 and a log2 fold change above 5 up to day 15 being required. CD4 or CD8 identity was assigned to each bulk clonotype according to whether the clonotype was present at higher abundance in the sequenced CD4 repertoire or the sequenced CD8 repertoire. TCRdb reanalyzed the raw reads on its own, using fastp at Q25 for trimming and MiXCR for clone calling, and kept in-frame beta chains. Identical CDR3 protein sequences are pooled into one entry, listed with their most common genes and DNA. The V and J calls were not made by the authors but by TCRdb's processing. In this sample the table shows about 400,000 distinct CDR3 sequences, about 6.2% of which occur a single time. Roughly 15% of the sample rests with the top ten.

This TCR came from a young man who received the YFV17D yellow fever vaccine. The sequenced sample was PBMCs, obtained 5 days after the yellow fever booster vaccination. The chain is encoded by TRBV30 joined to TRBJ2-6; TRBD1 matches 7 bases in the middle. The nucleotide sequence is given as TGTGCCTGGAGTTGGGGACAGTCTGGGGCCAACGTCCTGACTTTC. Its product reads: CAWSWGQSGANVLTF.